These 8 T cell receptor beta chains were sequenced from one sample in a study of cytomegalovirus exposure and HLA in healthy donors. The PCR contained 60 Vbeta and 13 Jbeta primers. Produced via immunoSEQ multiplex PCR; TCRdb's table is partial and in-frame only. Of 150,000 to 200,000 clones in the sample, approximately 82% are singletons; the top ten hold 4.9%. Sequencing input: PBMCs. These receptors came from a male donor in good health and CMV-seronegative.

This clone was found once. The chain links TRBV6-1 to TRBJ1-2, with 11 nucleotides matching TRBD1. From germline, CDR1 is MNHNS and CDR2 SASEGT. V trimming: 6 bases; J trimming: 4 bases; junction bases outside the gene matches: 1. This CDR3 has 13 residues. CDR3 region: CASRGQGVYGYTF. In DNA, the CDR3 is TGTGCCAGCAGGGGACAGGGGGTCTATGGCTACACCTTC.

The V call is TRBV20-1, the J call TRBJ2-7; D perhaps matches TRBD1 (6 bases). CDR1 DFQATT and CDR2 SNEGSKA come from the germline V gene (reference sequence). Trimming shortened V by 6 bases and J by 3 bases, and 9 bases separated the two germline ends. There are 11 residues in the CDR3. The CDR3 sequence is CSASQGYEQYF. The CDR3, as DNA: TGCAGTGCGTCACAGGGCTACGAGCAGTACTTC.

The chain is built from TRBV29-1 and TRBJ2-5; no firm D call. Germline V lookup: CDR1 SQVTM, CDR2 ANQGSEA. CDR3 size: 14 residues. V lost 3 bases to trimming and J lost 5 bases, with 16 bases between them. Written as DNA, the CDR3 is TGCAGCGTTGAGGTCTATCCAAGTTTGGAGACCCAGTACTTC. Translated, it gives CSVEVYPSLETQYF.

Only one count was recorded for this clone. For the CDR3, the DNA is TGTGCCAGCAGCTCCGGACAGGCAGCTGAAGCTTTCTTT. Protein product: CASSSGQAAEAFF. This chain uses TRBV28 with TRBJ1-1, with 7 bases lining up with TRBD1. Germline V gives CDR1 MDHEN, CDR2 SYDVKM. The V and J ends lost 6 bases and 6 bases, in that order; junction bases with no gene match: 7. This CDR3 contains 13 residues.

Of note for this clone: Distinct nucleotide sequences in the sample also encode this CDR3. The genes are TRBV28 and TRBJ2-7, with D unresolved. CDR1 and CDR2 (germline): MDHEN, SYDVKM. V was pared by 3 bases and J by 3 bases, with 6 bases between. This CDR3 comprises 12 residues. The CDR3 DNA sequence: TGTGCCAGCAGTTTGCCGGGCTACGAGCAGTACTTC. It is translated as CASSLPGYEQYF.

This clone was found a few times. The chain is built from TRBV7-9 and TRBJ2-3, with 16 positions matching TRBD2. Germline V gene sequence: CDR1 SEHNR, CDR2 FQNEAQ (reference sequence). This CDR3 contains 18 residues. The V and J ends lost 5 bases and 2 bases, in that order; junction bases with no gene match: 7. The CDR3 sequence is CASSLGLAGGQITDTQYF. The CDR3, as DNA: TGTGCCAGCAGCCTGGGACTAGCGGGGGGGCAGATCACAGATACGCAGTATTTT.

The sample holds a few counts of this clone. The DNA of the CDR3 is TGTGCCAGCAGCCTGGCCGAGAACACTGAAGCTTTCTTT. Encoded protein: CASSLAENTEAFF. This chain connects TRBV2 to TRBJ1-1; D remains ambiguous. Trimming cost V 6 bases and J 1 base, with 9 bases left between them. CDR3 length: 13 residues. Germline V gene sequence: CDR1 SNHLY, CDR2 FYNNEI.

This clone was found once. The chain couples TRBV7-2 to TRBJ2-2; 8 bases align to TRBD1. V lost 5 bases, J lost 6 bases, and 11 bases stayed unmatched. CDR1 SGHTA and CDR2 FQGNSA come from the germline V gene. The CDR3 is 16 amino acids. CDR3 DNA sequence: TGTGCCAGCAGCCCACGCCCGTCGACAGGGGCCGGGGAGCTGTTTTTT. It yields the protein CASSPRPSTGAGELFF.